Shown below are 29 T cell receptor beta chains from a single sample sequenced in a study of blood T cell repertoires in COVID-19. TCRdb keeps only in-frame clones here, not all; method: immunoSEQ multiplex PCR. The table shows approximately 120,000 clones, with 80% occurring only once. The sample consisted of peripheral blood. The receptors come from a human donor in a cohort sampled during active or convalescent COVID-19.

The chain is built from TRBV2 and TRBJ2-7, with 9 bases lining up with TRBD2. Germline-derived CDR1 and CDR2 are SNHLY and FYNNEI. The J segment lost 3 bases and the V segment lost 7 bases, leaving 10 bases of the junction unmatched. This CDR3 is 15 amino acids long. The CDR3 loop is CASKEWAGGLYEQYF. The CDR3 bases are TGTGCCAGCAAGGAGTGGGCGGGAGGGCTCTACGAGCAGTACTTC.

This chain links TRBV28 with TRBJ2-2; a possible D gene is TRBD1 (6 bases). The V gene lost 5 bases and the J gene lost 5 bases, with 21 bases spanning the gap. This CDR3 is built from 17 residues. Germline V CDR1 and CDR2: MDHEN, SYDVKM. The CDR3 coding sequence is TGTGCCAGCAGTCCCCCACACAGGGTGAAGGGGACCGGGGAGCTGTTTTTT. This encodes CASSPPHRVKGTGELFF.

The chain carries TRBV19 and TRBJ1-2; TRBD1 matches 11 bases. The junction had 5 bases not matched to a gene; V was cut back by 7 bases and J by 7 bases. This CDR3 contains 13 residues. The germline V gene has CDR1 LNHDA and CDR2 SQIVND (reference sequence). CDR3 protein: CASNRDRGIGYTF. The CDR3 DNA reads TGTGCCAGTAACCGGGACAGGGGGATTGGCTACACCTTC.

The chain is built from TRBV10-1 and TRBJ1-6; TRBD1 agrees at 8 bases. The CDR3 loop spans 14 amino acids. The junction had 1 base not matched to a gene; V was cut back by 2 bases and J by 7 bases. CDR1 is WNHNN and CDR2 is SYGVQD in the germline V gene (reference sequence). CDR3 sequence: CASSEQGANSPLHF. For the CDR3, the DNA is TGCGCCAGCAGTGAGCAGGGGGCCAATTCACCCCTCCACTTT.

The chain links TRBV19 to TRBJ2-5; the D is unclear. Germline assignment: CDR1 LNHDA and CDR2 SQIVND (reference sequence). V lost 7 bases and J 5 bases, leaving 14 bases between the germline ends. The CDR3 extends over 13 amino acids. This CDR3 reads CASTSPVRETQYF. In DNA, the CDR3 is TGTGCCAGTACCTCCCCTGTACGGGAGACCCAGTACTTC.

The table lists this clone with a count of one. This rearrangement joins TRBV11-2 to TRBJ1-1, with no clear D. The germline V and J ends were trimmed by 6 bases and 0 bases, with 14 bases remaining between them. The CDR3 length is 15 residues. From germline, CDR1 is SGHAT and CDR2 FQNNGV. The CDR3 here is CASSSPFGLNTEAFF. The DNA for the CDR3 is TGTGCCAGCAGTTCCCCCTTTGGGCTGAACACTGAAGCTTTCTTT.

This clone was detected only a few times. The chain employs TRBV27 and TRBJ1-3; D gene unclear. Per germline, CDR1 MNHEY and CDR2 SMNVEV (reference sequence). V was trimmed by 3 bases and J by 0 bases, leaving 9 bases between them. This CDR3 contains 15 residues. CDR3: CASSFASGSGNTIYF. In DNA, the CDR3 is TGTGCCAGCAGTTTCGCCAGCGGCTCTGGAAACACCATATATTTT.

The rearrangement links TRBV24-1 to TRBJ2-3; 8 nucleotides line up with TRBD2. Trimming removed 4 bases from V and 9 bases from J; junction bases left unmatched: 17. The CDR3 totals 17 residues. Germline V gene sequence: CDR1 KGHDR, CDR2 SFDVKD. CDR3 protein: CATSETRDSGALGTQYF. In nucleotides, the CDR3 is TGTGCCACCAGTGAAACCAGGGATAGCGGGGCCCTTGGGACGCAGTATTTT.

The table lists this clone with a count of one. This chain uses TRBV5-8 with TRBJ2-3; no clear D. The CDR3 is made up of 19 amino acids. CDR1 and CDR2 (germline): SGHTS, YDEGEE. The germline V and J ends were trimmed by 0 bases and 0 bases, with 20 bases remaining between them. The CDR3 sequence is CASSLGVRRLTQSTDTQYF. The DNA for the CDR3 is TGTGCCAGCAGCTTGGGGGTTCGTCGACTGACCCAAAGCACAGATACGCAGTATTTT.

The chain's CDR3 is CASIGEDAEAFF. The DNA for the CDR3 is TGTGCCAGCATTGGGGAGGATGCTGAAGCTTTCTTT. The chain joins TRBV3-1 (or the pseudogene TRBV3-2) to TRBJ1-1; no definite D call. The CDR3 is made up of 12 amino acids. CDR1 LGHDT and CDR2 YNNKEL come from the germline V gene (reference sequence). Trimming shortened V by 7 bases and J by 6 bases, and 12 bases separated the two germline ends.

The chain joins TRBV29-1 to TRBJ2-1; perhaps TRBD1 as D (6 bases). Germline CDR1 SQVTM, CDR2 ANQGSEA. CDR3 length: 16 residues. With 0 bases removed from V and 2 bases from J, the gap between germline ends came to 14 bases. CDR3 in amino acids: CSVEEATGLPYNEQFF. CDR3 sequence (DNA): TGCAGCGTTGAAGAGGCTACAGGGTTGCCCTACAATGAGCAGTTCTTC.

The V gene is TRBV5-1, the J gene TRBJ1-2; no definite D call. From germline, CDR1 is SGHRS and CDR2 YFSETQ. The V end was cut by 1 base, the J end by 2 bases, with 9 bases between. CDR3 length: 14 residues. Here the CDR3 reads CASSLTTFNYGYTF. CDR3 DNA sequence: TGCGCCAGCAGCTTGACTACTTTCAACTATGGCTACACCTTC.

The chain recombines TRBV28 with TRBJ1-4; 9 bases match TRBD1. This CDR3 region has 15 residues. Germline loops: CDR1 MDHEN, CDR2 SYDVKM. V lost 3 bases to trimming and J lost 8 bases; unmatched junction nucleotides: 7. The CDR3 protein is CASSLDGTGSEKLFF. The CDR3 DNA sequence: TGTGCCAGCAGTTTGGATGGGACAGGGAGCGAAAAACTGTTTTTT.

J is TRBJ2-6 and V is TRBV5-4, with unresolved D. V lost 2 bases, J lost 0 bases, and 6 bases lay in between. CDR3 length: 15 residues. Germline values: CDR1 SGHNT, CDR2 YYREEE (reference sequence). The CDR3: CASSFAVSGANVLTF. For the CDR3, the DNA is TGTGCCAGCAGCTTTGCGGTCTCTGGGGCCAACGTCCTGACTTTC.

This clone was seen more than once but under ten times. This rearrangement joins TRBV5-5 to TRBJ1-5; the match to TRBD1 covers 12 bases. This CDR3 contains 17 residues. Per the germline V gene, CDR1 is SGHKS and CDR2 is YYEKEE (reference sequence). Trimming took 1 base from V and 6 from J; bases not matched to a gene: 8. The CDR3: CASSLNSGTGGGQPQHF. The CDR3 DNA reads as TGTGCCAGCAGCTTGAATTCCGGGACAGGGGGCGGTCAGCCCCAGCATTTT. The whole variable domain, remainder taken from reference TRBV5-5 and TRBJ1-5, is DAGVTQSPTHLIKTRGQQVTLRCSPISGHKSVSWYQQVLGQGPQFIFQYYEKEERGRGNFPDRFSARQFPNYSSELNVNALLLGDSALYLCASSLNSGTGGGQPQHFGDGTRLSIL.

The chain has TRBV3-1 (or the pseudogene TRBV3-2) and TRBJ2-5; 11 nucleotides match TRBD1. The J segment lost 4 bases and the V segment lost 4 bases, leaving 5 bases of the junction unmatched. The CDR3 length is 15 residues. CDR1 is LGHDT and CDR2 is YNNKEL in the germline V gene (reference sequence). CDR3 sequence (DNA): TGTGCCAGCAGCCCCGGGACAGGGGGGATAGAGACCCAGTACTTC. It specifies CASSPGTGGIETQYF.

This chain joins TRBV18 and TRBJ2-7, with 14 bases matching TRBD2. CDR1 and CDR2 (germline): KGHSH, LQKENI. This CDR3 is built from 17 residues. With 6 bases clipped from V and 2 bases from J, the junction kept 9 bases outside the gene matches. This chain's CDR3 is CASSQGTSGSGAYEQYF. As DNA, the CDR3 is TGTGCCAGCTCTCAAGGGACTAGCGGGAGCGGTGCCTACGAGCAGTACTTC.

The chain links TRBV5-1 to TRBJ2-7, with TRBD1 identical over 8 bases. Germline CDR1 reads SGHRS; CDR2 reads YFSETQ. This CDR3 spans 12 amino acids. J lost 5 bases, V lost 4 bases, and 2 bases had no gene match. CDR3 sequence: CASSRTGNEQYF. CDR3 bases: TGCGCCAGCAGCAGGACAGGGAACGAGCAGTACTTC.

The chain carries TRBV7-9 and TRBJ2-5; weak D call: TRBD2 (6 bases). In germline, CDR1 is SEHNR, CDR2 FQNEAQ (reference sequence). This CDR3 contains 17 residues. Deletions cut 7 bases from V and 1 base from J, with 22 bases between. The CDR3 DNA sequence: TGTGCCAGCACTAAAGGAACCCGGGGGATATCCCAAGAGACCCAGTACTTC. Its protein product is CASTKGTRGISQETQYF.

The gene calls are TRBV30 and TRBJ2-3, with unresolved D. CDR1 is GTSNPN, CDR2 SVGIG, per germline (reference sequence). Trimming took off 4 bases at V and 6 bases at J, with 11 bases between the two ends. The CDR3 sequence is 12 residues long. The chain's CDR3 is CAWTPRPDTQYF. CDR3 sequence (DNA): TGTGCCTGGACCCCGCGTCCCGATACGCAGTATTTT. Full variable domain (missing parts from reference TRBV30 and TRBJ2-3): SQTIHQWPATLVQPVGSPLSLECTVEGTSNPNLYWYRQAAGRGLQLLFYSVGIGQISSEVPQNLSASRPQDRQFILSSKKLLLSDSGFYLCAWTPRPDTQYFGPGTRLTVL.

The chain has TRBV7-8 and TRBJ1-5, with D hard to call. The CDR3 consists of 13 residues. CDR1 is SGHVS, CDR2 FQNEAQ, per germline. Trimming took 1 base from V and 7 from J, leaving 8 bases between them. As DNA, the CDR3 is TGTGCCAGCAGCTTAGTAGGAGGGCAGCCCCAGCATTTT. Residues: CASSLVGGQPQHF.

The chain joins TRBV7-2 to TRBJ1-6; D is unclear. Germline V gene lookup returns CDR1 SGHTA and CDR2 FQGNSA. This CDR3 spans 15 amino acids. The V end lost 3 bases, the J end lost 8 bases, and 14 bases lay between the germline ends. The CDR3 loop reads CASSFAGKWDSPLHF. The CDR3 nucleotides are TGTGCCAGCAGCTTCGCCGGGAAATGGGATTCACCCCTCCACTTT.

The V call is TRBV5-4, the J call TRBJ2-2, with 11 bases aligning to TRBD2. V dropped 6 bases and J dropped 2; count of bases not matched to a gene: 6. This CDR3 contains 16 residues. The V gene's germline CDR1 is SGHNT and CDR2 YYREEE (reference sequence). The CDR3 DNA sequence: TGTGCCAGCACACTAGCGGGAGCTCTTAACACCGGGGAGCTGTTTTTT. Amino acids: CASTLAGALNTGELFF.

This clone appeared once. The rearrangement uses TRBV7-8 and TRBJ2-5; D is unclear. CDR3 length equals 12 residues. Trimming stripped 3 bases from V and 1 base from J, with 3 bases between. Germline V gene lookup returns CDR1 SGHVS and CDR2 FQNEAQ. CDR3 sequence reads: CASSFSQETQYF. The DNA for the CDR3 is TGTGCCAGCAGCTTCTCCCAAGAGACCCAGTACTTC.

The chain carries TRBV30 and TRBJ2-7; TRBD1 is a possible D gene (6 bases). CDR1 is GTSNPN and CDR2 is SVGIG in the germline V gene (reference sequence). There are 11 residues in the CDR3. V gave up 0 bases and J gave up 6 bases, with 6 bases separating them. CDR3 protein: CAWSVGGEQYF. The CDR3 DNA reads TGTGCCTGGAGTGTAGGGGGCGAGCAGTACTTC. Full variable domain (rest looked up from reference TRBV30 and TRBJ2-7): SQTIHQWPATLVQPVGSPLSLECTVEGTSNPNLYWYRQAAGRGLQLLFYSVGIGQISSEVPQNLSASRPQDRQFILSSKKLLLSDSGFYLCAWSVGGEQYFGPGTRLTVT.

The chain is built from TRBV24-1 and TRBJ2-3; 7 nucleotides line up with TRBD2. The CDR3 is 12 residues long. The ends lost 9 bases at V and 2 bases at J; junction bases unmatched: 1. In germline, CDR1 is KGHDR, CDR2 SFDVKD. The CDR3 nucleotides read TGTGCCACCGGGAGGGACACAGATACGCAGTATTTT. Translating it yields CATGRDTDTQYF.

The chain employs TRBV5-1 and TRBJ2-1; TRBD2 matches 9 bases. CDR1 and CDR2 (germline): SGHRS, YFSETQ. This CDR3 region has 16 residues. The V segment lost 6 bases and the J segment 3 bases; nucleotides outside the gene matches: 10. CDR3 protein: CASTPSPSGDYNEQFF. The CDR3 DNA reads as TGCGCCAGCACCCCATCCCCTAGCGGGGACTACAATGAGCAGTTCTTC.

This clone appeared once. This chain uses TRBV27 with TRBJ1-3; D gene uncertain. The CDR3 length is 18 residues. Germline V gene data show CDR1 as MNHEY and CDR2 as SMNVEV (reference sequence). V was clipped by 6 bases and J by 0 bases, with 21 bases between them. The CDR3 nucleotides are TGTGCCAGCAGAAAATCCAGTCAGGTCGGCAACTCTGGAAACACCATATATTTT. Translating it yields CASRKSSQVGNSGNTIYF.

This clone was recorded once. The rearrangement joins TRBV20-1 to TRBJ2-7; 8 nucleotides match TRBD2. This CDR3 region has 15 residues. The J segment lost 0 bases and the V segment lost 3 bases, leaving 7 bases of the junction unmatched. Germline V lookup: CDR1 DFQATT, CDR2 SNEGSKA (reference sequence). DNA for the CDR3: TGCAGTGCTAGTAGAGCGGGGGCCTACTCCTACGAGCAGTACTTC. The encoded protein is CSASRAGAYSYEQYF.